What follows describes a single T cell receptor (beta chain). The antigen it recognizes is unknown. Per-base quality was not reported, and no clone a single base away is much larger than it. The sample originates from a study of blood T cells in healthy people across ages (dated by TCRdb to between 2014 and 2017). In terms of the full investigation: In model experiments, template switching captured about one uniquely barcoded TCR beta cDNA molecule for every two T cells. To track age-related changes in TCR beta repertoire diversity, the study relied on deep sequencing normalized with unique cDNA molecular identifiers. The donors were divided into four age groups: young (average around 17 years), middle-aged (about 39), aged (about 56) and long-lived (about 80). To avoid experimental bias, donors of different ages were randomly spread across the sequencing lanes. The study analyzed two additional independent replicas of 1 million unique cDNA reads from the same blood draw for two donors, one aged 18 to 30 and one aged 80 or older. Study-level results and caveats: Compared with the aged group, the long-lived group had more naive CD4+ T cells, fewer expanded clones and increased TCR diversity, suggesting age selection. Donor CMV infection status was unknown, potentially confounding age-related changes in expanded clonotypes. Estimates of total diversity from one million sequenced T cells were regarded as lower bounds and underestimates. There was a strong correlation between observed TCR beta diversity and the percentage of naive T cells measured by flow cytometry. As age increased, observed TCR beta diversity per million T cells dropped in a roughly linear way, and a significant reduction was already evident by age roughly 40. Because profiling used bulk unsorted PBMCs, naive and antigen-experienced compartments could not be compared conclusively.

Including cysteine and phenylalanine, the CDR3 has 15 amino acids. Just CDR3 DNA is preserved here, 45 bases in frame from base 1. The germline V gene sets CDR1 to SGHAT and CDR2 to FQNNGV. Germline trimming: 4 bases from V, 9 bases from J; junction bases outside gene matches: 5. The approximately 39 donors, aged 6 to 90 years, were systemically healthy Caucasian individuals from Russia. Roughly 10 milliliters of peripheral blood were collected from each donor into EDTA-treated Vacutainer tubes. PBMCs were isolated by Ficoll-Paque density-gradient centrifugation, with at least 7 million obtained per sample. Trizol reagent was used to extract total RNA from PBMCs, with at least 5.5 micrograms per sample. For every donor, flow cytometry on a PBMC aliquot measured the percentage of naive CD45RAhigh/CD27high T cells. Preparation of the library involved 5' RACE. TCRdb shows the sequencer as Illumina HiSeq 2500. A second PCR of roughly 6 to 12 cycles was run with a J-beta primer mix and a sample-barcoded 5' primer. A template-switch 5' adaptor carrying 12 random nucleotides introduced a unique molecular identifier onto each TCR beta cDNA molecule. Each sample yielded at least 3 million CDR3-containing paired-end reads. First-strand cDNA synthesis was performed from all RNA using the Mint cDNA synthesis kit, with priming by a TRBC-specific oligonucleotide. Following uracil-DNA glycosylase treatment, a first 18-cycle PCR with universal primers M1SS and BC2_uni_R was performed on all cDNA. The authors' pipeline ran thus. For normalization, 1 million high-quality reads, each with a distinct molecular identifier, were randomly selected from each sample. Reads sharing molecular identifiers were discarded rather than binned into consensus sequences. MiTCR, set to a Q25 quality threshold and the strictest error-elimination algorithm, was used for CDR3 identification, clonotype clustering and error correction. A nonparametric unseen species model using Euler transformation provided a lower-bound estimate of total TCR beta diversity. Using fastp trimming at Q25 and MiXCR clonotype assembly, TCRdb reanalyzed the public sequencing data and kept in-frame beta chains. Each entry merges the rows of one CDR3 protein and shows their most common DNA and genes. In this record, the V and J calls reflect TCRdb's handling and not the investigators' own analysis. The sample table lists about 580,000 distinct CDR3 sequences, around 48% of them with a count of one. Around 23% of the sample is held by the ten biggest clonotypes.

What was sequenced was blood. The receptor was isolated from a man aged 80 or over in good health. Recombination linked TRBV11-2 to TRBJ2-1; 14 middle bases align to TRBD2. The CDR3 amino acid sequence is: CASSSGTSGSSEQFF. The DNA is as follows: TGTGCCAGCAGCTCCGGGACTAGCGGGAGTAGTGAGCAGTTCTTC.